The 26 T cell receptor beta chains below were found in one sample sequenced in a study of T-cell reconstitution after alpha-beta-depleted transplantation in children. This sample's TCRbeta library carried unique molecular identifier barcodes. In TCRdb, the PCR reads were re-called with MiXCR into one record per CDR3 protein. The data show over 150,000 distinct CDR3 sequences, roughly 6.3% seen once. Sample: PBMCs, taken before TCRalphabeta/CD19-depleted stem cell transplant. The receptors stem from a girl younger than two with combined immunodeficiency, due to receive a stem cell transplant.

This clonotype was found many times. The rearrangement links TRBV7-3 to TRBJ2-1; TRBD1 might be the D (6 bases). CDR1 is SGHTA, CDR2 FQGTGA, per germline. The CDR3 is made up of 11 amino acids. Trimming removed 5 bases from V and 8 bases from J, with 7 bases in between. CDR3 sequence reads: CASSPGDEQFF. CDR3 nucleotides: TGTGCCAGCAGCCCAGGGGATGAGCAGTTCTTC. Combining the CDR3 with reference TRBV7-3 and TRBJ2-1 gives the whole variable domain GAGVSQTPSNKVTEKGKYVELRCDPISGHTALYWYRQSLGQGPEFLIYFQGTGAADDSGLPNDRFFAVRPEGSVSTLKIQRTERGDSAVYLCASSPGDEQFFGPGTRLTVL.

The table lists this clonotype with many counts. The chain recombines TRBV12-3 or TRBV12-4 with TRBJ2-6; no definite D call. V was shortened by 5 bases and J by 1 base, with 3 bases between the two germline ends. This CDR3 contains 13 residues. CDR3 loop: CASSPSGANVLTF. As DNA, the CDR3 is TGTGCCAGCAGTCCATCTGGGGCCAACGTCCTGACTTTC.

This clonotype occurred many times. J is TRBJ1-1 and V is TRBV15; D ambiguous. The CDR3 consists of 13 residues. Trimming took off 3 bases at V and 8 bases at J, with 13 bases between the two ends. Germline lookup yields CDR1 LNHNV and CDR2 YYDKDF (reference sequence). CDR3 protein: CATSSDGIREAFF. Written as DNA, the CDR3 is TGTGCCACCAGCAGCGACGGGATAAGGGAAGCTTTCTTT.

Many counts were recorded for this clonotype. This sequence joins TRBV29-1 and TRBJ1-1; TRBD1 matches 12 bases. The CDR3 consists of 15 residues. In germline, CDR1 is SQVTM, CDR2 ANQGSEA. With V trimmed by 5 bases and J by 5 bases, 9 bases remained unmatched. The CDR3 spells CSVLLGTGGRTEAFF. The DNA of the CDR3 is TGCAGCGTTTTACTCGGGACAGGGGGCCGAACTGAAGCTTTCTTT. The variable domain in full, completed from reference TRBV29-1 and TRBJ1-1, reads SAVISQKPSRDICQRGTSLTIQCQVDSQVTMMFWYRQQPGQSLTLIATANQGSEATYESGFVIDKFPISRPNLTFSTLTVSNMSPEDSSIYLCSVLLGTGGRTEAFFGQGTRLTVV.

In regard to this clonotype: A read error likely explains this, since a far larger clone differs by one base. The chain has TRBV5-1 and TRBJ2-1; D gene unclear. The CDR3 is 11 residues long. Germline values: CDR1 SGHRS, CDR2 YFSETQ. The CDR3 sequence is CARSLAGEQFF. CDR3 nucleotide sequence: TGCGCCAGAAGCTTGGCCGGCGAGCAGTTCTTC.

At least ten counts were recorded for this clonotype. The chain joins TRBV5-6 to TRBJ2-5; perhaps TRBD1 as D (5 bases). The CDR3 has 16 amino acids. Germline CDR1 and CDR2: SGHDT and YYEEEE. V lost 0 bases and J lost 0, with 12 bases in between. As DNA, the CDR3 is TGTGCCAGCAGCTTGGTACAGGTTGCGCACCAAGAGACCCAGTACTTC. It codes for CASSLVQVAHQETQYF. The full variable domain, its missing parts supplied by reference TRBV5-6 and TRBJ2-5, is DAGVTQSPTHLIKTRGQQVTLRCSPKSGHDTVSWYQQALGQGPQFIFQYYEEEERQRGNFPDRFSGHQFPNYSSELNVNALLLGDSALYLCASSLVQVAHQETQYFGPGTRLLVL.

This clonotype was picked up many times. The genes are TRBV11-2 and TRBJ2-1; no firm D call. Germline V gives CDR1 SGHAT, CDR2 FQNNGV. This CDR3 spans 16 amino acids. The ends were cut back, 4 bases at V and 0 bases at J, with 13 bases in the middle. The DNA for the CDR3 is TGTGCCAGCAGCTCAGGACCTAAGAGCTCCTACAATGAGCAGTTCTTC. Translating it yields CASSSGPKSSYNEQFF.

This clonotype was observed many times. V usage is TRBV4-2 and J usage is TRBJ2-1, with a tentative D call TRBD2 (7 bases). Trimming pared 1 base from V and 3 bases from J, leaving 19 bases between. The CDR3 has 18 residues. Germline CDR1 is LGHNA and CDR2 is YNFKEQ. The CDR3 loop is CASSQAGGGRPNYNEQFF. CDR3 DNA sequence: TGTGCCAGCAGCCAAGCGGGCGGGGGCCGCCCAAACTACAATGAGCAGTTCTTC.

This clonotype was seen a handful of times. The rearrangement uses TRBV30 and TRBJ2-7; unclear D gene. V was shortened by 3 bases and J by 5 bases, with 2 bases between the two germline ends. Germline CDR1 is GTSNPN and CDR2 is SVGIG (reference sequence). The CDR3 has 9 amino acids. Here the CDR3 reads CAWRNEQYF. The CDR3 DNA follows: TGTGCCTGGAGAAACGAGCAGTACTTC.

V and J are TRBV21-1 and TRBJ2-7. TRBV21-1 is a recognized pseudogene. The CDR3 totals 13 residues. CDR3 in DNA: TGTGCCAGCAGCTCCCAAAAAAACTACGAGCAGTACTTC. Its protein product is CASSSQKNYEQYF.

This chain joins TRBV7-6 and TRBJ2-2; 12 bases align to TRBD2. J lost 6 bases, V lost 2 bases, and 4 bases had no gene match. Germline V lookup: CDR1 SGHVS, CDR2 FNYEAQ. CDR3 length equals 16 residues. The CDR3 reads CASSLLTSGGPGELFF. CDR3 bases: TGTGCCAGCAGCTTATTGACTAGCGGGGGACCCGGGGAGCTGTTTTTT.

The table lists this clonotype with many counts. The chain employs TRBV6-5 and TRBJ2-7; D is unresolved. From germline, CDR1 is MNHEY and CDR2 SVGAGI. The V end lost 3 bases, the J end lost 2 bases, and 8 bases lay between the germline ends. This CDR3 contains 13 residues. This CDR3 reads CASSYSPPYEQYF. CDR3 in DNA: TGTGCCAGCAGTTATAGTCCCCCCTACGAGCAGTACTTC.

Many counts were recorded for this clonotype. V gene TRBV6-2 or TRBV6-3 combines with J gene TRBJ2-2; TRBD2 matches at 7 bases. This CDR3 region has 13 residues. Trimming removed 11 bases from V and 1 base from J; junction bases left unmatched: 4. In germline, CDR1 is MNHEY, CDR2 SVGEGT. CDR3 loop: CAGLEQNTGELFF. CDR3 DNA sequence: TGTGCCGGACTAGAACAGAACACCGGGGAGCTGTTTTTT.

This clonotype showed up many times. The chain employs TRBV7-9 and TRBJ1-1; D is perhaps TRBD1 (5 bases). Germline lookup yields CDR1 SEHNR and CDR2 FQNEAQ (reference sequence). There are 12 residues in the CDR3. Trimming stripped 6 bases from V and 11 bases from J, with 16 bases between. The CDR3 DNA reads TGTGCCAGCAGAGACCAGGGACGAAAGGCTTTCTTT. This gives the protein CASRDQGRKAFF.

This clonotype has at least ten counts. V usage is TRBV29-1 and J usage is TRBJ1-1; perhaps TRBD1 as D (5 bases). Germline V lookup: CDR1 SQVTM, CDR2 ANQGSEA. The CDR3 sequence is 13 residues long. Trimming took 0 bases from V and 1 from J, leaving 6 bases between them. The CDR3 loop reads CSVEDQGNTEAFF. CDR3 nucleotide sequence: TGCAGCGTTGAAGATCAGGGGAACACTGAAGCTTTCTTT.

This clonotype was picked up many times. The chain joins TRBV29-1 to TRBJ1-4, with 10 nucleotides matching TRBD1. Germline loops: CDR1 SQVTM, CDR2 ANQGSEA. After removal of 4 bases from V and 8 bases from J, the junction contained 10 bases not matched to a gene. The CDR3 covers 15 residues. As DNA, the CDR3 is TGCAGCGTTGCCTTAGGGACAGGGGATTGGGAAAAACTGTTTTTT. As protein: CSVALGTGDWEKLFF.

This clonotype was detected ten times or more. The J gene is TRBJ2-2, the V gene TRBV12-3 or TRBV12-4; TRBD1 is a possible D gene (6 bases). Trimming shortened V by 3 bases and J by 3 bases, and 8 bases separated the two germline ends. The CDR3 runs 14 residues. The DNA for the CDR3 is TGTGCCAGCAGTTTTTCAGGGGACACCGGGGAGCTGTTTTTT. It translates to CASSFSGDTGELFF.

This clonotype occurred many times. The chain joins TRBV20-1 to TRBJ1-1, with D hard to call. Deletions cut 2 bases from V and 1 base from J, with 11 bases between. From germline, CDR1 is DFQATT and CDR2 SNEGSKA (reference sequence). CDR3 length equals 14 residues. The DNA for the CDR3 is TGCAGTGCTAGATACCATTACCCGAACACTGAAGCTTTCTTT. Amino acids: CSARYHYPNTEAFF.

In this sample, this clonotype turned up many times. The gene calls are TRBV29-1 and TRBJ1-2; TRBD1 aligns across 10 bases. Germline assignment: CDR1 SQVTM and CDR2 ANQGSEA. J gave up 6 bases and V 7 bases, and 11 bases lay outside the gene matches. The CDR3 contains 14 residues. The CDR3 nucleotides are TGCAGCGCTCGCGGGGGACAGGGGTTTAATGGCTACACCTTC. It yields the protein CSARGGQGFNGYTF.

This clonotype was seen at least ten times. The chain uses TRBV7-9 and TRBJ2-1, with TRBD2 matching over 9 bases. This CDR3 spans 13 amino acids. V shed 9 bases and J 10 bases; nucleotides not matched to a gene: 10. The germline V gene has CDR1 SEHNR and CDR2 FQNEAQ (reference sequence). The CDR3 DNA reads as TGTGCCAGGTCGAATAGCGGGAGCGGAGAGCAGTTCTTC. It specifies CARSNSGSGEQFF.

This clonotype was detected many times. The chain couples TRBV29-1 to TRBJ2-7; D is ambiguous. Germline CDR1 is SQVTM and CDR2 is ANQGSEA. The CDR3 consists of 13 residues. The V and J ends lost 4 bases and 2 bases respectively, with 12 bases between them. CDR3 nucleotide sequence: TGCAGCGTTGTGGAAGGGATTCCCTACGAGCAGTACTTC. Its translation: CSVVEGIPYEQYF.

This clonotype has at least ten counts. V is TRBV20-1 and J is TRBJ2-1; D perhaps matches TRBD2 (5 bases). The CDR3 has 14 residues. Trimming removed 7 bases from V and 0 bases from J, with 13 bases in between. CDR1 is DFQATT, CDR2 SNEGSKA, per germline (reference sequence). The CDR3 sequence is CSVSIGSSYNEQFF. In DNA, the CDR3 is TGCAGTGTCTCCATTGGGAGCTCCTACAATGAGCAGTTCTTC.

This clonotype was seen many times. The chain uses TRBV29-1 and TRBJ2-7; 7 positions match TRBD1. With 5 bases clipped from V and 5 bases from J, the junction kept 0 bases outside the gene matches. The CDR3 is 10 amino acids. From germline, CDR1 is SQVTM and CDR2 ANQGSEA. The CDR3 loop is CSVTGDEQYF. CDR3 nucleotides: TGCAGCGTTACAGGGGACGAGCAGTACTTC.

There are a few counts of this clonotype. The chain combines TRBV7-2 with TRBJ2-5; D might be TRBD1 or TRBD2, each matching 5 bases. V shed 11 bases and J shed 5 bases, with 9 bases lying between them. Germline assignment: CDR1 SGHTA and CDR2 FQGNSA. The CDR3 consists of 10 residues. CDR3 residues: CALWGETQYF. The DNA for the CDR3 is TGTGCCCTCTGGGGGGAGACCCAGTACTTC. Full variable domain (missing parts from reference TRBV7-2 and TRBJ2-5): GAGVSQSPSNKVTEKGKDVELRCDPISGHTALYWYRQSLGQGLEFLIYFQGNSAPDKSGLPSDRFSAERTGGSVSTLTIQRTQQEDSAVYLCALWGETQYFGPGTRLLVL.

There are many counts of this clonotype. CDR3 sequence: CATSRDRVGRFF. Written as DNA, the CDR3 is TGTGCCACCAGCAGGGACAGGGTAGGGAGGTTCTTC. The chain recombines TRBV15 with TRBJ2-1; 8 bases map to TRBD1. V was clipped by 3 bases and J by 15 bases; unmatched bases: 7. The CDR3 sequence is 12 residues long. CDR1 LNHNV and CDR2 YYDKDF come from the germline V gene (reference sequence).

The sample holds many counts of this clonotype. The chain carries TRBV12-3 or TRBV12-4 and TRBJ1-5; D may be TRBD1 (6 bases). The V end was cut by 3 bases, the J end by 7 bases, with 10 bases between. The length of the CDR3 is 13 residues. The DNA of the CDR3 is TGTGCCAGCAGTTTTGGGGGGCGACAGCCCCAGCATTTT. The encoded protein is CASSFGGRQPQHF.